The rows below give T cell receptor beta chains drawn from one sample of a study of blood T cell repertoires in COVID-19. Sequencing was performed with immunoSEQ multiplex PCR; in TCRdb, only in-frame clones are kept and a portion is missing. Here the sample spans roughly 46,000 clones, about 88% being singletons. The sample consisted of PBMCs or T cells enriched from blood (not recorded which). These receptors all stem from a woman aged 45-59 years who had recovered from COVID-19. The CDR3 runs from the conserved cysteine through the conserved F or W. A D gene is named only where the DNA matches it firmly. Part of the rows lack a size; the others show once, few, many or a class for expanded clones.

.	TRBV18	.	TRBJ2-4	CASSSPSDSHKNIQYF	TGTGCCAGCTCTAGCCCCTCGGACAGCCACAAAAACATTCAGTACTTC
TRBD1	TRBV18	.	TRBJ1-1	CASSLDRGQEAFF	TGTGCCAGCTCACTGGACAGGGGCCAGGAGGCTTTCTTT
TRBD1	TRBV7-8	.	TRBJ2-3	CASSLDPDRAGTDTQYF	TGTGCCAGCAGCTTAGACCCTGACAGGGCTGGAACAGATACGCAGTATTTT
.	TRBV6-5	.	TRBJ2-7	CASSPDRRSSYEQYF	TGTGCCAGCAGCCCCGACAGAAGGAGCTCCTACGAGCAGTACTTC
.	TRBV11-2	.	TRBJ1-4	CASSLGGGVGVNEKLFF	TGTGCCAGCAGCTTAGGAGGGGGAGTGGGGGTTAATGAAAAACTGTTTTTT
.	TRBV6-5	.	TRBJ2-5	CASSNRVQETQYF	TGTGCCAGCAGTAACCGGGTTCAAGAGACCCAGTACTTC
TRBD2	TRBV2	.	TRBJ2-5	CATAGTTEIETQYF	TGTGCCACCGCAGGGACTACTGAGATCGAGACCCAGTACTTC
TRBD2	TRBV29-1	once	TRBJ2-5	CSVAGTSGRRETQYF	TGCAGCGTCGCCGGGACTAGCGGTAGGAGGGAGACCCAGTACTTC
TRBD1	TRBV10-3	.	TRBJ1-2	CAIGKVQGGFNYGYTF	TGTGCCATCGGAAAGGTTCAGGGGGGATTTAACTATGGCTACACCTTC
.	TRBV6-2/TRBV6-3	.	TRBJ2-4	CASSYSTVAKNIQYF	TGTGCCAGCAGTTACTCGACAGTAGCCAAAAACATTCAGTACTTC
.	TRBV4-2	.	TRBJ1-1	CASSPRNTDRRAFF	TGTGCCAGCAGCCCACGAAACACTGACAGGCGGGCTTTCTTT
TRBD1	TRBV10-1	.	TRBJ1-5	CASSETGTGNQPQHF	TGCGCCAGCAGTGAGACGGGGACAGGGAATCAGCCCCAGCATTTT
TRBD1	TRBV7-9	.	TRBJ2-3	CASPPGQGPDTQYF	TGTGCCAGCCCACCGGGACAGGGGCCAGATACGCAGTATTTT
TRBD2	TRBV24-1	.	TRBJ2-5	CATSDLRRGAGETQYF	TGTGCCACCAGTGATTTGCGGCGGGGGGCGGGAGAGACCCAGTACTTC
TRBD1	TRBV28	few	TRBJ2-5	CASSRPGTGEETQYF	TGTGCCAGCAGTCGTCCCGGGACAGGGGAAGAGACCCAGTACTTC
.	TRBV19	.	TRBJ1-2	CASSSTGIPLYGYTF	TGTGCCAGTAGTAGTACAGGGATTCCCCTCTATGGCTACACCTTC
TRBD1	TRBV4-3	once	TRBJ2-3	CASSQENRGLVDTQYF	TGCGCCAGCAGCCAAGAGAACAGGGGGCTTGTAGATACGCAGTATTTT
TRBD1	TRBV18	.	TRBJ2-7	CASSPLGTGVKGAYEQYF	TGTGCCAGCTCACCCCTCGGGACAGGGGTAAAGGGGGCCTACGAGCAGTACTTC
TRBD1	TRBV28	.	TRBJ2-7	CASSFVGTGGYEQYF	TGTGCCAGCAGTTTTGTCGGGACAGGGGGGTACGAGCAGTACTTC
TRBD2	TRBV3-1/TRBV3-2	.	TRBJ2-1	CASSQMGGSSYNEQFF	TGTGCCAGCAGCCAGATGGGCGGGAGCTCCTACAATGAGCAGTTCTTC
.	TRBV7-3	few	TRBJ2-5	CASSPGGGLQETQYF	TGTGCCAGCAGCCCAGGCGGGGGCCTGCAAGAGACCCAGTACTTC
.	TRBV19	.	TRBJ1-4	CASSLQGTTNEKLFF	TGTGCCAGTAGTCTCCAGGGAACAACTAATGAAAAACTGTTTTTT
TRBD1	TRBV3-1/TRBV3-2	.	TRBJ2-1	CASSQGHARTGKREQFF	TGTGCCAGCAGCCAAGGGCACGCTCGGACAGGGAAACGTGAGCAGTTCTTC
.	TRBV3-1/TRBV3-2	once	TRBJ2-7	CASSLKVGPKYEQYF	TGTGCCAGCAGCCTTAAGGTGGGGCCTAAGTACGAGCAGTACTTC
TRBD1	TRBV3-1/TRBV3-2	.	TRBJ1-4	CASSQGQGINEKLFF	TGTGCCAGCAGCCAAGGACAGGGAATAAATGAAAAACTGTTTTTT
TRBD1	TRBV11-2	.	TRBJ2-2	CASSGQGYTGELFF	TGTGCCAGCAGCGGACAGGGATACACCGGGGAGCTGTTTTTT
TRBD2	TRBV19	.	TRBJ2-5	CASSIRLAGGPPGETQYF	TGTGCCAGTAGTATCCGACTAGCGGGAGGGCCGCCGGGGGAGACCCAGTACTTC
.	TRBV19	.	TRBJ1-5	CASSDRSRDQPQHF	TGTGCCAGCTCGGACAGATCAAGAGATCAGCCCCAGCATTTT
TRBD2	TRBV5-1	.	TRBJ2-2	CASSSRLAGDTGELFF	TGCGCCAGCAGCTCCAGACTAGCGGGAGACACCGGGGAGCTGTTTTTT
.	TRBV6-5	.	TRBJ1-1	CASGASWTDLTEAFF	TGTGCCAGCGGCGCATCGTGGACAGATTTAACTGAAGCTTTCTTT
TRBD2	TRBV27	.	TRBJ2-7	CASSPAPGGVYEQYF	TGTGCCAGCAGCCCTGCGCCGGGAGGAGTTTACGAGCAGTACTTC
.	TRBV10-3	.	TRBJ1-6	CAISGPGHSNSPLHF	TGTGCCATCAGTGGCCCTGGACACTCTAATTCACCCCTCCACTTT
TRBD1	TRBV19	.	TRBJ1-4	CASKLNPRGNEKLFF	TGTGCCAGTAAACTAAACCCCAGGGGGAATGAAAAACTGTTTTTT
.	TRBV18	few	TRBJ2-2	CASSPEGATPGELFF	TGTGCCAGCTCACCGGAGGGAGCAACTCCCGGGGAGCTGTTTTTT
TRBD1	TRBV12-3/TRBV12-4	.	TRBJ2-1	CASHQGAYNEQFF	TGTGCCAGCCACCAGGGGGCCTACAATGAGCAGTTCTTC
.	TRBV5-1	.	TRBJ2-1	CASSGGEHYNEQFF	TGCGCCAGCAGTGGCGGAGAGCACTACAATGAGCAGTTCTTC
TRBD2	TRBV9	.	TRBJ2-3	CASSVGAGATDTQYF	TGTGCCAGCAGCGTAGGAGCGGGGGCCACAGATACGCAGTATTTT
TRBD1	TRBV18	once	TRBJ1-6	CASSPTGEDSPLHF	TGTGCCAGCTCACCGACAGGGGAGGATTCACCCCTCCACTTT
TRBD1	TRBV29-1	.	TRBJ2-3	CSVRGQGLNTDTQYF	TGCAGCGTTAGGGGACAGGGGCTTAACACAGATACGCAGTATTTT
.	TRBV10-3	.	TRBJ1-3	CAIKAGQGNTIYF	TGTGCCATCAAGGCAGGACAAGGAAACACCATATATTTT
TRBD1	TRBV4-2	.	TRBJ2-1	CASSQDGTGYLNEQFF	TGTGCCAGCAGCCAAGATGGGACAGGGTACCTGAATGAGCAGTTCTTC
.	TRBV7-8	.	TRBJ2-1	CASSGDRSSYNEQFF	TGTGCCAGCAGCGGAGACAGGAGCTCCTACAATGAGCAGTTCTTC
TRBD1	TRBV3-1/TRBV3-2	.	TRBJ2-5	CASSQAGQQETQYF	TGTGCCAGCAGCCAAGCGGGACAGCAAGAGACCCAGTACTTC
TRBD1	TRBV5-1	.	TRBJ1-5	CASSLGQGAWQPQHF	TGCGCCAGCAGCTTGGGCCAGGGGGCCTGGCAGCCCCAGCATTTT
TRBD1	TRBV6-5	.	TRBJ2-7	CASSYTAGTGPYEQYF	TGTGCCAGCAGTTACACAGCCGGGACAGGTCCCTACGAGCAGTACTTC
TRBD1	TRBV5-5	.	TRBJ2-2	CASSGQGTNTGELFF	TGTGCCAGCTCCGGACAGGGTACGAACACCGGGGAGCTGTTTTTT
.	TRBV6-5	.	TRBJ1-5	CASSYSPGDVQSQHF	TGTGCCAGCAGTTACTCCCCAGGGGACGTGCAGTCCCAGCATTTT
.	TRBV4-2	.	TRBJ2-7	CASSQDWDTGYEQYF	TGTGCCAGCAGCCAAGATTGGGACACGGGATACGAGCAGTACTTC
.	TRBV5-8	.	TRBJ2-2	CASISGNGGELFF	TGTGCCAGCATATCAGGGAATGGCGGGGAGCTGTTTTTT
TRBD2	TRBV10-3	once	TRBJ2-5	CAISHSGSYQETQYF	TGTGCCATCTCCCATAGCGGGAGTTACCAAGAGACCCAGTACTTC
.	TRBV6-2/TRBV6-3	.	TRBJ2-1	CASSYGGSSYNEQFF	TGTGCCAGCAGTTACGGGGGGAGCTCCTACAATGAGCAGTTCTTC
.	TRBV15	.	TRBJ1-1	CATSSNRNTEAFF	TGTGCCACCAGCAGTAACAGGAACACTGAAGCTTTCTTT